This T cell receptor beta chain stems from a study of blood T cell repertoires in COVID-19. Across the study: COVID-19 samples, acute and convalescent, were from the United States, Italy and Spain. T cells, B-cell-depleted T cells, or PBMCs supplied cDNA or gDNA.

J was trimmed by 7 bases and V by 5 bases; bases with no gene match: 3. Germline V lookup: CDR1 SEHNR, CDR2 FQNEAQ (reference sequence). The CDR3 length is 13 residues. Original analysis: Reference gene primer amplification yielded estimated nucleated cell counts. Generated by immunoSEQ multiplex PCR, the TCRdb table keeps only in-frame clones and is missing some. The V and J calls and clone size are taken from that table; D and trimming were inferred from the DNA. The sample lists around 65,000 clones; about 81% were seen once. Sequencing was carried out using peripheral blood. The clonotype was recovered from a man aged 80 or over with acute or convalescent COVID-19. The genes are TRBV7-9 and TRBJ1-5, with 9 nucleotides matching TRBD1. This CDR3 is CASSLGQGQPQHF. The CDR3 DNA is TGTGCCAGCAGCCTGGGACAGGGCCAGCCCCAGCATTTT.